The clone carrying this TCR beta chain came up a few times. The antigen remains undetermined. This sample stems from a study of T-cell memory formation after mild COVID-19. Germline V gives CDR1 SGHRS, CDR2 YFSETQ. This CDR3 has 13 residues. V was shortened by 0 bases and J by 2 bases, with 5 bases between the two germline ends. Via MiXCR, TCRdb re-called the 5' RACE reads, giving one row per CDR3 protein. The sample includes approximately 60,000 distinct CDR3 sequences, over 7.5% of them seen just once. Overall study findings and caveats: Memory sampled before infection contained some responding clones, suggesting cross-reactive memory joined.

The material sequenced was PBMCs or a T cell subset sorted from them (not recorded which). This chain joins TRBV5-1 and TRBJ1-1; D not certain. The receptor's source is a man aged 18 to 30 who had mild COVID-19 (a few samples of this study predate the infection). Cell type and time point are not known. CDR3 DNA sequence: TGCGCCAGCAGCTTGGACTCAAACACTGAAGCTTTCTTT. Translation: CASSLDSNTEAFF.